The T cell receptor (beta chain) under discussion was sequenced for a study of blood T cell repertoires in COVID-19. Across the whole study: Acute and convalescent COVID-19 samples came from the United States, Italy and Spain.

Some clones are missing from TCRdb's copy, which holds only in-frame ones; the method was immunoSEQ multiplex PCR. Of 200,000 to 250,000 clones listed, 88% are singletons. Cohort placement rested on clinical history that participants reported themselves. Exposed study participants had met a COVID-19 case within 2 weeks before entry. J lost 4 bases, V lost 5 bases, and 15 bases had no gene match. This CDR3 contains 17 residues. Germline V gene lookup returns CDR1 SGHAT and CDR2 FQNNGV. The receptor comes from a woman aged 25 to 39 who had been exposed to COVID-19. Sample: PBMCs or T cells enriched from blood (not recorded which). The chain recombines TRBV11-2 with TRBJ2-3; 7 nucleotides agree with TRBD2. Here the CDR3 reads CASSPRLARIVADTQYF. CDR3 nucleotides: TGTGCCAGCAGCCCGCGACTAGCCAGGATTGTGGCAGATACGCAGTATTTT.